What follows are 24 T cell receptor beta chains derived from one specimen sequenced in a study of cytomegalovirus exposure and HLA in healthy donors. PCR used 60 Vbeta primers and 13 Jbeta primers. The protocol was immunoSEQ multiplex PCR, while the TCRdb copy is restricted to in-frame clones and leaves out a portion. The table lists about 200,000 clones, 78% of them singletons, with approximately 3.8% in the top ten. Sequenced sample: PBMCs. The receptors were gathered from a male donor in good health and CMV-seronegative.

The chain links TRBV7-3 to TRBJ1-1; 12 nucleotides line up with TRBD1. This CDR3 is 15 amino acids long. The germline gives CDR1 SGHTA, CDR2 FQGTGA. V dropped 3 bases and J dropped 7; count of bases not matched to a gene: 6. In DNA form, the CDR3 reads TGTGCCAGCAGCTTGACGGGACAGGGGGCACTTGAAGCTTTCTTT. This encodes CASSLTGQGALEAFF.

This rearrangement joins TRBV6-1 to TRBJ1-2; D is ambiguous. The CDR3 is made up of 16 amino acids. Germline V gene data show CDR1 as MNHNS and CDR2 as SASEGT. V was trimmed by 0 bases and J by 0 bases, leaving 11 bases between them. Written as DNA, the CDR3 is TGTGCCAGCAGTGAAGCCTTGGGCGGGTCTAACTATGGCTACACCTTC. It yields the protein CASSEALGGSNYGYTF.

V gene TRBV4-1 combines with J gene TRBJ2-5; possibly TRBD1 or TRBD2 for D (10 bases each). The J call may be wrong; the DNA end is better matched by TRBJ2-7. From germline, CDR1 is MGHRA and CDR2 YSYEKL. This CDR3 comprises 19 residues. The CDR3 nucleotides read TGCGCCAGCAGCCGCCCGTCGGGACAGGGGCTAGCGGGAGCCTACGAGCAGTACTTC. Amino acid sequence: CASSRPSGQGLAGAYEQYF.

This chain joins TRBV19 and TRBJ2-1, with a weak D call TRBD2 (6 bases). Looked up from germline, CDR1 is LNHDA and CDR2 is SQIVND (reference sequence). V was trimmed by 6 bases and J by 6 bases, leaving 15 bases between them. This CDR3 comprises 14 residues. The CDR3 is CASSLAVQANEQFF. As DNA, the CDR3 is TGTGCCAGTAGCTTAGCGGTGCAGGCCAATGAGCAGTTCTTC.

This chain uses TRBV6-1 with TRBJ2-7, with 7 nucleotides matching TRBD1. V lost 10 bases and J lost 3; bases outside the gene matches: 12. CDR1 MNHNS and CDR2 SASEGT come from the germline V gene. This CDR3 region has 14 residues. Written as DNA, the CDR3 is TGTGCCACCCGGTTAGAGGCAGGGGGCTACGAGCAGTACTTC. This gives the protein CATRLEAGGYEQYF.

The gene calls are TRBV28 and TRBJ1-2, with 7 bases identical to TRBD1. Trimming at V came to 6 bases and at J to 6 bases, leaving 10 bases not matched to a gene. This CDR3 is 14 amino acids long. Germline assignment: CDR1 MDHEN and CDR2 SYDVKM. DNA of the CDR3: TGTGCCAGCAGCGTTGACAGGGCCTCCCATGGCTACACCTTC. Translation: CASSVDRASHGYTF.

V gene TRBV11-2 combines with J gene TRBJ2-1; 11 bases are shared with TRBD2. V lost 6 bases to trimming and J lost 6 bases; unmatched junction nucleotides: 4. Germline V gene sequence: CDR1 SGHAT, CDR2 FQNNGV. The CDR3 length is 14 residues. CDR3 coding DNA: TGTGCCAGCAGGCCGGGACTAGCGGTCAATGAGCAGTTCTTC. Translation gives CASRPGLAVNEQFF. The full variable domain, with the rest looked up from reference TRBV11-2 and TRBJ2-1, is EAGVAQSPRYKIIEKRQSVAFWCNPISGHATLYWYQQILGQGPKLLIQFQNNGVVDDSQLPKDRFSAERLKGVDSTLKIQPAKLEDSAVYLCASRPGLAVNEQFFGPGTRLTVL.

This clone was seen just once. The J gene is TRBJ2-2, the V gene TRBV6-4; D perhaps matches TRBD1 (5 bases). The germline V gene has CDR1 MRHNA and CDR2 SNTAGT. Deletions cut 1 base from V and 7 bases from J, with 7 bases between. This CDR3 is built from 13 residues. CDR3 loop: CASSDWGIGELFF. CDR3 nucleotide sequence: TGTGCCAGCAGTGACTGGGGCATCGGGGAGCTGTTTTTT.

The table lists this clone with a few counts. The rearrangement joins TRBV5-4 to TRBJ2-7; D is uncertain. CDR3 length equals 11 residues. Germline-derived CDR1 and CDR2 are SGHNT and YYREEE (reference sequence). V lost 4 bases to trimming and J lost 7 bases, with 9 bases between them. The CDR3 is CASSHGVEQYF. The CDR3 DNA follows: TGTGCCAGCAGCCATGGAGTTGAGCAGTACTTC.

On this clone: Distinct nucleotide sequences in the sample also encode this CDR3. The V and J genes are TRBV6-1 and TRBJ2-1, with D unresolved. This CDR3 comprises 19 residues. CDR1 and CDR2 from the germline V gene are MNHNS and SASEGT. The V gene lost 1 base and the J gene lost 4 bases, with 23 bases spanning the gap. CDR3 in DNA: TGTGCCAGCAGTGAAGAGGAGTGGTCCAGCCTGCCCCCGTACAATGAGCAGTTCTTC. This codes for CASSEEEWSSLPPYNEQFF.

Many counts were recorded for this clone. This chain connects TRBV6-1 to TRBJ2-1, with D hard to call. Germline CDR1 MNHNS, CDR2 SASEGT. The CDR3 covers 13 residues. V was shortened by 4 bases and J by 9 bases, with 13 bases between the two germline ends. CDR3 in DNA: TGTGCCAGCAGTGCGACTCTCCCCGGTGAGCAGTTCTTC. Residues: CASSATLPGEQFF.

This clone was counted a single time. This chain joins TRBV19 and TRBJ1-1, with D tentatively TRBD1 (6 bases). The germline V and J ends were trimmed by 1 base and 0 bases, with 15 bases remaining between them. The germline gives CDR1 LNHDA, CDR2 SQIVND (reference sequence). This CDR3 has 17 amino acids. The CDR3 loop is CASSIAPGQSMNTEAFF. CDR3 DNA: TGTGCCAGTAGTATAGCCCCTGGACAGAGCATGAACACTGAAGCTTTCTTT. The whole variable domain, remainder taken from reference TRBV19 and TRBJ1-1, is DGGITQSPKYLFRKEGQNVTLSCEQNLNHDAMYWYRQDPGQGLRLIYYSQIVNDFQKGDIAEGYSVSREKKESFPLTVTSAQKNPTAFYLCASSIAPGQSMNTEAFFGQGTRLTVV.

The chain carries TRBV2 and TRBJ2-7; 8 positions agree with TRBD1. Germline-derived CDR1 and CDR2 are SNHLY and FYNNEI. This CDR3 is 14 amino acids long. Trimming at V came to 1 base and at J to 2 bases, leaving 1 base not matched to a gene. CDR3 nucleotides: TGTGCCAGCAGTGAAGGGACAGGGCCCTACGAGCAGTACTTC. Encoded protein: CASSEGTGPYEQYF.

The chain links TRBV19 to TRBJ2-1; the D is unclear. Germline V gene lookup returns CDR1 LNHDA and CDR2 SQIVND (reference sequence). V shed 1 base and J shed 9 bases, with 7 bases lying between them. The CDR3 is 12 residues long. This chain's CDR3 is CASSIVRSEQFF. The DNA for the CDR3 is TGTGCCAGTAGTATAGTCAGGTCTGAGCAGTTCTTC.

The chain has TRBV4-1 and TRBJ2-3, with D uncertain. V was cut by 0 bases and J by 0 bases, with 16 bases left in between. There are 18 residues in the CDR3. Per germline, CDR1 MGHRA and CDR2 YSYEKL. The CDR3 spells CASSQEVTFAASTDTQYF. The CDR3 region has the DNA TGCGCCAGCAGCCAAGAGGTAACTTTTGCGGCTAGCACAGATACGCAGTATTTT.

This clone has just one count. This sequence joins TRBV29-1 and TRBJ2-7; 9 nucleotides line up with TRBD1. CDR3 length: 15 residues. Trimming took 0 bases from V and 3 from J; bases not matched to a gene: 6. The V gene's germline CDR1 is SQVTM and CDR2 ANQGSEA. Here the CDR3 reads CSVEDGTGIHYEQYF. For the CDR3, the DNA is TGCAGCGTTGAAGACGGGACAGGGATTCACTACGAGCAGTACTTC.

The chain links TRBV27 to TRBJ2-5; tentative D call: TRBD2 (6 bases). V was pared by 3 bases and J by 11 bases, with 16 bases between. The CDR3 loop spans 13 amino acids. CDR1 is MNHEY and CDR2 is SMNVEV in the germline V gene (reference sequence). Here the CDR3 reads CASSFGSWGEQYF. CDR3 nucleotides: TGTGCCAGCAGTTTTGGGTCCTGGGGGGAGCAGTACTTC.

The V gene is TRBV10-3, the J gene TRBJ2-7; tentatively, D is TRBD2 (6 bases). This CDR3 spans 13 amino acids. Trimming left V 2 bases short and J 7 bases short, with 12 bases between. CDR1 and CDR2 from the germline V gene are ENHRY and SYGVKD. The CDR3 loop reads CAISEASELEQYF. CDR3 sequence (DNA): TGTGCCATCAGTGAGGCTAGCGAGCTTGAGCAGTACTTC.

This chain connects TRBV9 to TRBJ1-1; 7 bases are a match to TRBD1. This CDR3 comprises 14 residues. Germline CDR1 reads SGDLS; CDR2 reads YYNGEE. The ends lost 4 bases at V and 6 bases at J; junction bases unmatched: 9. The CDR3 nucleotides read TGTGCCAGCAGCCCCCAAGACAGGGTCCCTGAAGCTTTCTTT. This codes for CASSPQDRVPEAFF. Full variable domain (rest looked up from reference TRBV9 and TRBJ1-1): DSGVTQTPKHLITATGQRVTLRCSPRSGDLSVYWYQQSLDQGLQFLIQYYNGEERAKGNILERFSAQQFPDLHSELNLSSLELGDSALYFCASSPQDRVPEAFFGQGTRLTVV.

V usage is TRBV29-1 and J usage is TRBJ1-2; TRBD1 aligns across 7 bases. V lost 6 bases, J lost 8 bases, and 6 bases stayed unmatched. CDR3 size: 11 residues. In germline, CDR1 is SQVTM, CDR2 ANQGSEA. The CDR3 sequence is CSVFSGGGYTF. The CDR3 DNA reads TGCAGCGTCTTTTCAGGGGGAGGCTACACCTTC.

V usage is TRBV7-9 and J usage is TRBJ2-5; possible D gene TRBD1, 6 bases. The tail of the sequence fits TRBJ2-7 better, so the J call may be wrong. Germline CDR1 SEHNR, CDR2 FQNEAQ (reference sequence). This CDR3 region has 14 residues. The DNA of the CDR3 is TGTGCCAGCAGCTTAGCCAACAGGGTTGACGAGCAGTACTTC. Protein sequence: CASSLANRVDEQYF.

DNA of the CDR3: TGTGCCAGCAGTTACAGCGGCACTAGCACCTACGAGCAGTACTTC. This translates into CASSYSGTSTYEQYF. This rearrangement joins TRBV5-8 to TRBJ2-7; weak D call: TRBD2 (6 bases). CDR1 is SGHTS, CDR2 YDEGEE, per germline. The CDR3 sequence is 15 residues long. V gave up 5 bases and J gave up 2 bases, with 17 bases separating them.

This clone was detected only once. The V gene is TRBV7-9, the J gene TRBJ2-7; TRBD2 aligns across 7 bases. Germline-derived CDR1 and CDR2 are SEHNR and FQNEAQ (reference sequence). This CDR3 has 15 amino acids. Trimming cost V 4 bases and J 5 bases; bases outside gene matches: 11. Here the CDR3 reads CASSSQGGRSHEQYF. CDR3 bases: TGTGCCAGCAGCTCCCAGGGCGGGAGAAGCCACGAGCAGTACTTC.

This clone was recorded a few times. This chain connects TRBV2 to TRBJ2-7, with 10 bases matching TRBD1. This CDR3 is built from 14 residues. Germline trimming cut 6 bases from V and 1 base from J; bases unmatched to any gene: 3. CDR1 SNHLY and CDR2 FYNNEI come from the germline V gene. The CDR3 sequence is CASRVGQGSYEQYF. In nucleotides, the CDR3 is TGTGCCAGCAGGGTGGGACAGGGGTCCTACGAGCAGTACTTC.